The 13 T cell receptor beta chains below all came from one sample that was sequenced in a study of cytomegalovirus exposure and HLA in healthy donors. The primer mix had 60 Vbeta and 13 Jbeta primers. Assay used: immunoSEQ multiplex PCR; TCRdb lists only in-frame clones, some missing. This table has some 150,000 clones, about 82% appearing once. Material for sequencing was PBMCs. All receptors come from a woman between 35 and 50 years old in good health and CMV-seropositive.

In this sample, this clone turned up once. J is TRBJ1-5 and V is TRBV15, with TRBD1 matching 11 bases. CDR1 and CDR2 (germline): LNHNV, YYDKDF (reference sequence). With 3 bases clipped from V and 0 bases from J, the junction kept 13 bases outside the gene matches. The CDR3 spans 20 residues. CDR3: CATSSTLRDRGKISNQPQHF. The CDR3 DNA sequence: TGTGCCACCAGCAGCACCCTCCGGGACAGGGGGAAAATTAGCAATCAGCCCCAGCATTTT.

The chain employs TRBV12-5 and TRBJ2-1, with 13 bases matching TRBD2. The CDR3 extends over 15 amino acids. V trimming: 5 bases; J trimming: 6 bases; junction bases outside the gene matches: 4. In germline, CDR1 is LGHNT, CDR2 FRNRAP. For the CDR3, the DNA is TGTGCTAGTGGTACCGGACTAGCGGGGGCCAATGAGCAGTTCTTC. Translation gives CASGTGLAGANEQFF.

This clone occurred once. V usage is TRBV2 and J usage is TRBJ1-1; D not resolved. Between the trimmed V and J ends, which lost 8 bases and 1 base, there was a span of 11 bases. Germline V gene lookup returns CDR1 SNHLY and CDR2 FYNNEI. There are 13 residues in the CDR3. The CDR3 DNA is TGTGCCAGCGCGGGTAGTCGGAACACTGAAGCTTTCTTT. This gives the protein CASAGSRNTEAFF.

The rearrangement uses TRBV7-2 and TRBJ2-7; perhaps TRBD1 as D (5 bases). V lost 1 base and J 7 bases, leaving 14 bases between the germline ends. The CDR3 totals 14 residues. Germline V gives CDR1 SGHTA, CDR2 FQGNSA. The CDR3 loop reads CASSLEAGPREQYF. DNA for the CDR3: TGTGCCAGCAGCTTAGAGGCAGGGCCTAGGGAGCAGTACTTC.

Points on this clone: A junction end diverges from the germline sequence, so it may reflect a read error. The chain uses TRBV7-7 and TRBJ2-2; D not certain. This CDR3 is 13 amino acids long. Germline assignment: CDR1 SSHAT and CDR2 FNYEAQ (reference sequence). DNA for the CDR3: TGTGCTAGCAGCTTAGATCGCACCGGGGAGCTGTTTTTT. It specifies CASSLDRTGELFF.

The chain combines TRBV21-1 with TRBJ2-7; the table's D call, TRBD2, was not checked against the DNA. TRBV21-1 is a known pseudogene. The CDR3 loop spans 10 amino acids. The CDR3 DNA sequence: TGTGCCAGCCCCCTCCGGTTCTCGTACTTC. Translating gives CASPLRFSYF.

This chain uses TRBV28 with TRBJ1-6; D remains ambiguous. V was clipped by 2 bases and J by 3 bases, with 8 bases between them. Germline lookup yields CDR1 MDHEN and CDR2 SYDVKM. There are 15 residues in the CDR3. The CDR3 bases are TGTGCCAGCAGTTTAGGGCAAGACTATAATTCACCCCTCCACTTT. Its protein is CASSLGQDYNSPLHF.

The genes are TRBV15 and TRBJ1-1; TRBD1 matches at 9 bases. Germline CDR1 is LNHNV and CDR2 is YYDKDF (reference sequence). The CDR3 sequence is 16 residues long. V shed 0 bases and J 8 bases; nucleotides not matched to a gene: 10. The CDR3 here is CATSRDKVTGGAEAFF. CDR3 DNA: TGTGCCACCAGCAGAGATAAGGTGACAGGGGGTGCAGAAGCTTTCTTT.

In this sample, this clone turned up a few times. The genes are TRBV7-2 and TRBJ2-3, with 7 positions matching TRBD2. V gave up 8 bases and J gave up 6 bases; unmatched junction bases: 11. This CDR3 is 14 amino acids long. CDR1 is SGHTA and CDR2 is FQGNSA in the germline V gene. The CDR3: CASGSGSLSDTQYF. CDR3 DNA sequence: TGTGCCAGCGGTAGCGGGTCTCTTTCCGATACGCAGTATTTT.

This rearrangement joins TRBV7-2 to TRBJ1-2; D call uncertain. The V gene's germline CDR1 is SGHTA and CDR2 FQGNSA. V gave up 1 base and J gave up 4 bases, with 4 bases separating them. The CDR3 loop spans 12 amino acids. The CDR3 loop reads CASSLEAYGYTF. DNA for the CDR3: TGTGCCAGCAGCTTAGAAGCCTATGGCTACACCTTC.

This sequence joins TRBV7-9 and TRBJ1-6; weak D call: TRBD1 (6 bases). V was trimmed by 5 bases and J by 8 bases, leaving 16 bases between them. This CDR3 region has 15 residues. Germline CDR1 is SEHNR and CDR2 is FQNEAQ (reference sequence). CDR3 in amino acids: CASSPLQGSYSPLHF. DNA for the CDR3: TGTGCCAGCAGCCCCCTACAGGGATCCTATTCACCCCTCCACTTT.

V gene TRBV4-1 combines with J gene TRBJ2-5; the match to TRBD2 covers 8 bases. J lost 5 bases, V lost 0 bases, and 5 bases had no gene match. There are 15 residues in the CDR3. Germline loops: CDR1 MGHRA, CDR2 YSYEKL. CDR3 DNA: TGCGCCAGCAGCCAAGATCGAGGACTAGCTGAGACCCAGTACTTC. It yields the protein CASSQDRGLAETQYF.

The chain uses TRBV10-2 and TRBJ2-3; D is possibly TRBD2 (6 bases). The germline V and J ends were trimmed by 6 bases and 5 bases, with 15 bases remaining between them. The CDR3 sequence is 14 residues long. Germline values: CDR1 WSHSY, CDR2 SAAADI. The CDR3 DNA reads TGCGCCAGCAGGGATCCGGGGACTCAAGATACGCAGTATTTT. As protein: CASRDPGTQDTQYF.